The 27 T cell receptor beta chains presented below share a single source sample, sequenced in a study of vaccination and CD4 T cells after COVID-19. These receptors' targets are unknown. Treatment specified: approximately nine-day PBMC culture with coronavirus spike peptide pools or control peptides (ViraFEST assay). The Oncomine TCR Beta short-read assay was what sequenced the DNA obtained from cultured CD4+ T cells. MiXCR, run by TCRdb on the PCR reads, gives a single entry per CDR3 protein. Among about 18,000 distinct CDR3 sequences listed, 53% were seen once. The material was CD4+ T cells from blood, cultured in vitro, obtained before SARS-CoV-2 vaccination. These receptor sequences come from a human donor who had recovered from COVID-19.

Only a few counts were recorded for this clonotype. The gene calls are TRBV6-1 and TRBJ1-2, with D hard to call. Germline V gives CDR1 MNHNS, CDR2 SASEGT. The V and J ends lost 6 bases and 5 bases respectively, with 7 bases between them. The CDR3 sequence is 11 residues long. The CDR3 loop is CASRPDYGYTF. The CDR3 DNA reads as TGTGCCAGCAGACCGGATTATGGCTACACCTTC.

This chain connects TRBV19 to TRBJ1-1; 7 bases match TRBD1. The CDR3 runs 16 residues. Trimming took 6 bases from V and 0 from J; bases not matched to a gene: 10. Germline CDR1 LNHDA, CDR2 SQIVND (reference sequence). The CDR3 DNA reads TGTGCCAGTAGCACACCCCCCGGACAGGTGAACACTGAAGCTTTCTTT. Residues: CASSTPPGQVNTEAFF.

The chain has TRBV20-1 and TRBJ1-1; D is unresolved. CDR1 and CDR2 from the germline V gene are DFQATT and SNEGSKA (reference sequence). Trimming took 0 bases from V and 4 from J, leaving 15 bases between them. CDR3 length: 15 amino acids. DNA for the CDR3: TGCAGTGCTAGAGATTCTCCGCCGAGACTCACTGAAGCTTTCTTT. Its protein product is CSARDSPPRLTEAFF.

This clonotype has only a few counts. The chain combines TRBV6-5 with TRBJ1-1, with 7 positions matching TRBD1. Germline assignment: CDR1 MNHEY and CDR2 SVGAGI. This CDR3 is built from 14 residues. V lost 3 bases and J lost 4; bases outside the gene matches: 5. The CDR3 DNA follows: TGTGCCAGCAGTTATATTTCAGGGGGCACTGAAGCTTTCTTT. Translated: CASSYISGGTEAFF.

This chain connects TRBV28 to TRBJ2-7; TRBD2 matches at 16 bases. Germline-derived CDR1 and CDR2 are MDHEN and SYDVKM. The CDR3 contains 17 residues. V was pared by 5 bases and J by 6 bases, with 10 bases of the junction left unmatched. CDR3 amino acids: CASSQGLAGGRVIEQYF. The DNA of the CDR3 is TGTGCCAGCAGTCAGGGACTAGCGGGAGGGCGGGTTATCGAGCAGTACTTC.

The genes are TRBV7-3 and TRBJ2-2; no definite D call. The CDR3 has 12 residues. Germline CDR1 and CDR2: SGHTA and FQGTGA. With 2 bases removed from V and 6 bases from J, the gap between germline ends came to 4 bases. CDR3 nucleotides: TGTGCCAGCAGCTTAGGGCCCGGGGAGCTGTTTTTT. This gives the protein CASSLGPGELFF.

The chain links TRBV20-1 to TRBJ2-7, with D perhaps being TRBD1 or TRBD2 (5 bases each). Per the germline V gene, CDR1 is DFQATT and CDR2 is SNEGSKA (reference sequence). The CDR3 contains 14 residues. Trimming removed 1 base at V and 1 base at J, with 11 bases between. The CDR3 DNA reads as TGCAGTGCTAGAGGGGGGACGGCATCCTACGAGCAGTACTTC. The encoded protein is CSARGGTASYEQYF.

This clonotype was detected a few times. This rearrangement joins TRBV7-2 to TRBJ2-3; 8 bases match TRBD2. V was pared by 1 base and J by 7 bases, with 7 bases of the junction left unmatched. Germline V gene data show CDR1 as SGHTA and CDR2 as FQGNSA. The CDR3 sequence is 15 residues long. The CDR3 region has the DNA TGTGCCAGCAGCTTAGATCGGGGGGGGCGAAATACGCAGTATTTT. Residues: CASSLDRGGRNTQYF. The variable domain in full, completed from reference TRBV7-2 and TRBJ2-3, reads GAGVSQSPSNKVTEKGKDVELRCDPISGHTALYWYRQSLGQGLEFLIYFQGNSAPDKSGLPSDRFSAERTGGSVSTLTIQRTQQEDSAVYLCASSLDRGGRNTQYFGPGTRLTVL.

This clonotype was picked up a small number of times. The chain joins TRBV6-2 or TRBV6-3 to TRBJ2-5; the D gene is possibly TRBD2 (6 bases). Germline V gene sequence: CDR1 MNHEY, CDR2 SVGEGT. The V and J ends lost 11 bases and 5 bases respectively, with 18 bases between them. The CDR3 has 13 residues. CDR3 sequence (DNA): TGTGCCTCCTCTCGGGGGTTAGGGGAGACCCAGTACTTC. This sequence encodes CASSRGLGETQYF.

The sample holds a few counts of this clonotype. The V call is TRBV6-1, the J call TRBJ1-5; D possibly corresponds to TRBD1 (5 bases). V lost 7 bases to trimming and J lost 5 bases, with 9 bases between them. Germline-derived CDR1 and CDR2 are MNHNS and SASEGT. The length of the CDR3 is 12 residues. The CDR3: CASTRDDQPQHF. The CDR3 DNA reads TGTGCCAGCACTAGGGACGATCAGCCCCAGCATTTT.

This clonotype has more than one count but fewer than ten. The rearrangement joins TRBV6-5 to TRBJ1-6; D unresolved. This CDR3 has 13 residues. Trimming left V 0 bases short and J 9 bases short, with 6 bases between. Germline assignment: CDR1 MNHEY and CDR2 SVGAGI. This CDR3 reads CASSYSWGSPLHF. The CDR3, as DNA: TGTGCCAGCAGTTACTCGTGGGGTTCACCCCTCCACTTT.

The CDR3 sequence is CASSLIQGDTQYF. The CDR3 region has the DNA TGTGCCAGCAGCTTGATTCAGGGAGATACGCAGTATTTT. The gene calls are TRBV7-9 and TRBJ2-3; D perhaps matches TRBD1 (5 bases). Trimming pared 3 bases from V and 5 bases from J, leaving 9 bases between. CDR1 and CDR2 from the germline V gene are SEHNR and FQNEAQ (reference sequence). This CDR3 is built from 13 residues.

The chain recombines TRBV7-2 with TRBJ2-3, with D possibly TRBD1 on 6 matching bases. CDR1 SGHTA and CDR2 FQGNSA come from the germline V gene. The V end lost 7 bases, the J end lost 2 bases, and 7 bases lay between the germline ends. This CDR3 comprises 12 residues. The CDR3 reads CASNRVTDTQYF. CDR3 nucleotide sequence: TGTGCCAGCAACAGGGTCACAGATACGCAGTATTTT.

The rearrangement uses TRBV4-3 and TRBJ1-1; D gene unclear. V was trimmed by 1 base and J by 6 bases, leaving 9 bases between them. The CDR3 contains 13 residues. CDR1 is LGHNA and CDR2 is YSLEER in the germline V gene. Written as DNA, the CDR3 is TGCGCCAGCAGCCAAGTTGGAACGGCTGAAGCTTTCTTT. Its translation: CASSQVGTAEAFF.

The gene calls are TRBV15 and TRBJ2-1, with D possibly matching TRBD1 (6 bases). V dropped 3 bases and J dropped 4 bases, with 19 bases sitting between them. Germline V CDR1 and CDR2: LNHNV, YYDKDF (reference sequence). There are 17 residues in the CDR3. Here the CDR3 DNA reads TGTGCCACCAGCAGCCCCAACGGTGGGGGCCCGTACAATGAGCAGTTCTTC. It encodes CATSSPNGGGPYNEQFF.

The chain employs TRBV7-2 and TRBJ2-1; 7 bases fit TRBD2. Looked up from germline, CDR1 is SGHTA and CDR2 is FQGNSA. This CDR3 contains 15 residues. With 1 base clipped from V and 1 base from J, the junction kept 1 base outside the gene matches. Here the CDR3 reads CASSLELASYNEQFF. DNA for the CDR3: TGTGCCAGCAGCTTAGAACTAGCGTCCTACAATGAGCAGTTCTTC.

This clonotype was seen a few times. V gene TRBV24-1 combines with J gene TRBJ1-6; D possibly corresponds to TRBD1 (6 bases). The CDR3 has 15 residues. Germline CDR1 KGHDR, CDR2 SFDVKD. Trimming took 12 bases from V and 5 from J, leaving 19 bases between them. The CDR3 here is CAATIQDRNNSPLHF. In nucleotides, the CDR3 is TGTGCCGCGACAATACAGGACAGAAATAATTCACCCCTCCACTTT.

The J gene is TRBJ2-5, the V gene TRBV6-1, with a tentative D call TRBD1 (6 bases). Germline V gene data show CDR1 as MNHNS and CDR2 as SASEGT. V dropped 7 bases and J dropped 5 bases, with 17 bases sitting between them. CDR3 length: 14 amino acids. The DNA of the CDR3 is TGTGCCAGCACCCTTGAGGGGGTCCTCGAGACCCAGTACTTC. Amino acid sequence: CASTLEGVLETQYF.

Only a few counts were recorded for this clonotype. The rearrangement joins TRBV7-2 to TRBJ2-3; D is undetermined. This CDR3 has 15 amino acids. Germline V gene data show CDR1 as SGHTA and CDR2 as FQGNSA. Trimming removed 1 base at V and 6 bases at J, with 14 bases between. The CDR3 DNA reads TGTGCCAGCAGCTTAGTTTTCTCTCAGGTGGATACGCAGTATTTT. Its translation: CASSLVFSQVDTQYF.

DNA of the CDR3: TGTGCCAGCAGTGGGGGGGTAAACACTGAAGCTTTCTTT. Translated, it gives CASSGGVNTEAFF. The rearrangement links TRBV2 to TRBJ1-1; D perhaps matches TRBD1 (5 bases). The germline gives CDR1 SNHLY, CDR2 FYNNEI. The CDR3 loop spans 13 amino acids. V was shortened by 4 bases and J by 2 bases, with 8 bases between the two germline ends.

The chain combines TRBV6-2 or TRBV6-3 with TRBJ2-3; D not certain. Germline V lookup: CDR1 MNHEY, CDR2 SVGEGT. This CDR3 region has 15 residues. The ends were cut back, 5 bases at V and 6 bases at J, with 18 bases in the middle. CDR3 sequence: CASSALISPVDTQYF. The CDR3 DNA follows: TGTGCCAGCAGTGCCCTTATATCCCCGGTGGATACGCAGTATTTT.

This sequence joins TRBV6-1 and TRBJ2-3, with no clear D. The CDR3 is 12 amino acids. Germline CDR1 and CDR2: MNHNS and SASEGT. The V end was cut by 3 bases, the J end by 2 bases, with 3 bases between. The CDR3 DNA sequence: TGTGCCAGCAGTGACTACACAGATACGCAGTATTTT. Encoded protein: CASSDYTDTQYF.

The CDR3 region is CASRDRHYSNQPQHF. The CDR3 DNA sequence: TGTGCCAGCCGGGACAGACACTATAGCAATCAGCCCCAGCATTTT. The chain joins TRBV6-4 to TRBJ1-5, with 7 bases aligning to TRBD1. CDR1 and CDR2 from the germline V gene are MRHNA and SNTAGT. Germline trimming cut 8 bases from V and 0 bases from J; bases unmatched to any gene: 7. There are 15 residues in the CDR3.

The chain links TRBV6-5 to TRBJ2-2; possibly TRBD1 for D (6 bases). Germline V lookup: CDR1 MNHEY, CDR2 SVGAGI. CDR3 length equals 14 residues. V lost 4 bases, J lost 6 bases, and 12 bases lay in between. The CDR3 is CASSLMGAAGELFF. In DNA, the CDR3 is TGTGCCAGCAGTTTAATGGGGGCAGCCGGGGAGCTGTTTTTT.

V usage is TRBV15 and J usage is TRBJ2-7; D is possibly TRBD2 (6 bases). Germline CDR1 and CDR2: LNHNV and YYDKDF (reference sequence). The CDR3 sequence is 19 residues long. The V gene lost 2 bases and the J gene lost 1 base, with 24 bases spanning the gap. CDR3 sequence reads: CATSRTPGTSLAPSYEQYF. The DNA of the CDR3 is TGTGCCACCAGCAGAACCCCCGGGACTTCTCTGGCCCCTTCCTACGAGCAGTACTTC.

This chain connects TRBV19 to TRBJ1-1; no clear D gene. The germline V gene encodes CDR1 LNHDA and CDR2 SQIVND (reference sequence). The CDR3 has 13 amino acids. Trimming left V 5 bases short and J 9 bases short, with 16 bases between. The CDR3: CASSPQAGIKAFF. Written as DNA, the CDR3 is TGTGCCAGTAGTCCCCAGGCCGGGATCAAAGCTTTCTTT.

The chain couples TRBV6-2 or TRBV6-3 to TRBJ2-3, with D unclear. Germline V lookup: CDR1 MNHEY, CDR2 SVGEGT. V was trimmed by 2 bases and J by 1 base, leaving 7 bases between them. The CDR3 has 14 residues. CDR3 sequence (DNA): TGTGCCAGCAGTTACGGGCAGGGCACAGATACGCAGTATTTT. Amino acid sequence: CASSYGQGTDTQYF.